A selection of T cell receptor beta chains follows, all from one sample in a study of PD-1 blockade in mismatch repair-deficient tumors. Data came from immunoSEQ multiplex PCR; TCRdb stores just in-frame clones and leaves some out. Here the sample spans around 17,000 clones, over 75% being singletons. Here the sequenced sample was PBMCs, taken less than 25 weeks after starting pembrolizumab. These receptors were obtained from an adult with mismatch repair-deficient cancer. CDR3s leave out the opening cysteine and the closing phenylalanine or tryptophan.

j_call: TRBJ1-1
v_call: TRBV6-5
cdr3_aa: ASSQQLNTEAF

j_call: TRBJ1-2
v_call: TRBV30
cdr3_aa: AWSVLQGGSGYT

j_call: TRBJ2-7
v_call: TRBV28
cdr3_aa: ASSSGQGWYEQY

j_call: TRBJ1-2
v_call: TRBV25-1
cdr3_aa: ASSVGLNGYT

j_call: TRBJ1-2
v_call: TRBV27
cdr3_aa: ASSLHTGGAYGYT

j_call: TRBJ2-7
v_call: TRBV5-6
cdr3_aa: ASSSGPPLAGDYEQY

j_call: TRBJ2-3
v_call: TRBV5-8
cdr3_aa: ASSLVGQPTDTQY

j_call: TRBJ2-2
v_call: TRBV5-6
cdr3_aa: ASSRRLGTSIPGELF

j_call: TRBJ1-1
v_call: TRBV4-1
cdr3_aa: ASSWDRVSDTEAF

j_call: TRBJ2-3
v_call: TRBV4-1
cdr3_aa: ASSQGRGTGGRGDTQY

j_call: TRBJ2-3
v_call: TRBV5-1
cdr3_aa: ASSLRGSGRADFTDTQY

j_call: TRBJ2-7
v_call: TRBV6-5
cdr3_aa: ASSYVQGRYEQY

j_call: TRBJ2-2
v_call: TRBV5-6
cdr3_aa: ASSLAGTGELF

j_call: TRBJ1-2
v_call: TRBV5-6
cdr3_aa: ASSVGTAPIYGYT

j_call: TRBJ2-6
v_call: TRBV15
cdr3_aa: ATSSQGSGANVLT

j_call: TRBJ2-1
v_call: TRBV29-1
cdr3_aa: SVAPRGSGKYEQF

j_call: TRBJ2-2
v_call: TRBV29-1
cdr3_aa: SVDSGPANTGELF

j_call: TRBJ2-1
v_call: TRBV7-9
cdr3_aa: ASSLGTLSSYNEQF

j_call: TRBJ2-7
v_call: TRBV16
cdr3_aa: ASSQGAPEQY

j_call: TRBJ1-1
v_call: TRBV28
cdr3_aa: ASSLGQVNTEAF

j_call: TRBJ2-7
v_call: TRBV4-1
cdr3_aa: ASSQIPDGDEQY

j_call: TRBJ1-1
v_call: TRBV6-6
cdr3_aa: ASRKLENTEAF

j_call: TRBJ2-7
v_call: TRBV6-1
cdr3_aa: ASSGRDRGIYEQY